The 21 T cell receptor beta chains below were found in one sample sequenced in a study of T-cell memory formation after mild COVID-19. Using its own MiXCR run on the 5' RACE reads, TCRdb lists one record per CDR3 protein. The table lists under 300,000 distinct CDR3 sequences, approximately 8.4% of them singletons. Material for sequencing was PBMCs or a T cell subset sorted from them (not recorded which). The receptors here all came from a man younger than 35 who had mild COVID-19 (a few samples of this study predate the infection). Cell type and time point are not known.

The chain links TRBV9 to TRBJ1-2; 7 positions agree with TRBD1. CDR3 size: 17 residues. The trim removed 0 bases at V and 6 bases at J, leaving 14 bases unmatched. Germline-derived CDR1 and CDR2 are SGDLS and YYNGEE. Here the CDR3 reads CASSVDPSPTGRDGYTF. CDR3 DNA sequence: TGTGCCAGCAGCGTAGATCCCAGCCCGACAGGGCGGGATGGCTACACCTTC.

This chain connects TRBV6-2 or TRBV6-3 to TRBJ1-2; D is unresolved. The germline CDR1 and CDR2 sequences are MNHEY and SVGEGT. V was cut by 6 bases and J by 5 bases, with 13 bases left in between. The CDR3 runs 13 residues. The CDR3 DNA sequence: TGTGCCAGCAGAATCCGGGAGACGTATGGCTACACCTTC. Amino acids: CASRIRETYGYTF.

V usage is TRBV12-3 or TRBV12-4 and J usage is TRBJ2-5; 9 bases line up with TRBD1. V gave up 5 bases and J gave up 3 bases; unmatched junction bases: 7. CDR3 size: 15 residues. The CDR3 loop reads CASSTPGTGKETQYF. CDR3 DNA sequence: TGTGCCAGCAGTACGCCCGGGACAGGGAAAGAGACCCAGTACTTC.

The rearrangement links TRBV6-1 to TRBJ2-1, with D hard to call. The CDR3 contains 13 residues. Germline-derived CDR1 and CDR2 are MNHNS and SASEGT. The V gene lost 6 bases and the J gene lost 6 bases, with 12 bases spanning the gap. The CDR3: CASSGTWGNEQFF. The CDR3 DNA reads as TGTGCCAGCAGCGGCACTTGGGGCAATGAGCAGTTCTTC.

This clonotype has only a few counts. The chain uses TRBV18 and TRBJ2-5; possibly TRBD1 or TRBD2 for D (5 bases each). V was trimmed by 2 bases and J by 9 bases, leaving 7 bases between them. Germline lookup yields CDR1 KGHSH and CDR2 LQKENI. The CDR3 has 11 amino acids. CDR3 amino acids: CASSPSGPQYF. CDR3 DNA: TGTGCCAGCTCACCATCGGGGCCCCAGTACTTC. The full variable domain, its missing parts supplied by reference TRBV18 and TRBJ2-5, is NAGVMQNPRHLVRRRGQEARLRCSPMKGHSHVYWYRQLPEEGLKFMVYLQKENIIDESGMPKERFSAEFPKEGPSILRIQQVVRGDSAAYFCASSPSGPQYFGPGTRLLVL.

The gene calls are TRBV7-7 and TRBJ2-2; D unresolved. Germline-derived CDR1 and CDR2 are SSHAT and FNYEAQ (reference sequence). CDR3 length: 14 amino acids. Trimming cost V 5 bases and J 5 bases, with 12 bases left between them. For the CDR3, the DNA is TGTGCCAGCAGCCCCAGCAGCGCAACCGGGGAGCTGTTTTTT. This encodes CASSPSSATGELFF.

About this clonotype: Since the CDR3 does not end with the conserved phenylalanine or tryptophan, this likely comes from a read error. V usage is TRBV4-1 and J usage is TRBJ2-4, with a tentative D call TRBD2 (6 bases). This CDR3 spans 13 amino acids. With 3 bases removed from V and 7 bases from J, the gap between germline ends came to 10 bases. CDR1 is MGHRA and CDR2 is YSYEKL in the germline V gene. The CDR3 here is CASSQSGENIQYL. CDR3 DNA sequence: TGCGCCAGCAGCCAGTCGGGAGAGAACATTCAGTACTTA.

V usage is TRBV15 and J usage is TRBJ1-2; no clear D gene. In germline, CDR1 is LNHNV, CDR2 YYDKDF (reference sequence). The CDR3 has 12 residues. Trimming left V 1 base short and J 2 bases short, with 2 bases between. CDR3 amino acids: CATSRGNYGYTF. CDR3 coding DNA: TGTGCCACCAGCAGAGGAAACTATGGCTACACCTTC.

The chain employs TRBV5-1 and TRBJ2-6; D is possibly TRBD1 (5 bases). V gave up 4 bases and J gave up 1 base, with 9 bases separating them. Germline-derived CDR1 and CDR2 are SGHRS and YFSETQ. CDR3 length: 15 residues. As DNA, the CDR3 is TGCGCCAGCAGCGTACAGGAGTCTGGGGCCAACGTCCTGACTTTC. Translated, it gives CASSVQESGANVLTF.

V usage is TRBV20-1 and J usage is TRBJ2-1; possibly TRBD1 or TRBD2 for D (5 bases each). V was shortened by 1 base and J by 6 bases, with 13 bases between the two germline ends. From germline, CDR1 is DFQATT and CDR2 SNEGSKA (reference sequence). The CDR3 loop spans 14 amino acids. The CDR3 region has the DNA TGCAGTGCTAGAGGGGGACCTAGTGGCAATGAGCAGTTCTTC. It translates to CSARGGPSGNEQFF.

This clonotype was seen repeatedly, ten times or more. The chain joins TRBV4-1 to TRBJ2-3, with 12 bases that match TRBD2. The CDR3 covers 17 residues. Germline V lookup: CDR1 MGHRA, CDR2 YSYEKL. The J segment lost 2 bases and the V segment lost 1 base, leaving 4 bases of the junction unmatched. CDR3 in amino acids: CASSQGLAGVATDTQYF. Written as DNA, the CDR3 is TGCGCCAGCAGCCAAGGACTAGCGGGGGTTGCCACAGATACGCAGTATTTT.

This clonotype was picked up a small number of times. The rearrangement links TRBV20-1 to TRBJ1-1; tentative D call: TRBD1 (5 bases). The V end was cut by 5 bases, the J end by 4 bases, with 14 bases between. Germline V gene sequence: CDR1 DFQATT, CDR2 SNEGSKA (reference sequence). CDR3 length equals 13 residues. CDR3 coding DNA: TGCAGTGCTCTTTCGGACAAAGTCACTGAAGCTTTCTTT. It yields the protein CSALSDKVTEAFF.

There are a few counts of this clonotype. The chain combines TRBV18 with TRBJ1-2; D uncertain. The length of the CDR3 is 15 residues. V lost 3 bases to trimming and J lost 3 bases, with 14 bases between them. Looked up from germline, CDR1 is KGHSH and CDR2 is LQKENI. CDR3 in DNA: TGTGCCAGCTCACCCGGAGTCGCTACAGACTATGGCTACACCTTC. Protein sequence: CASSPGVATDYGYTF. Together with reference TRBV18 and TRBJ1-2, the CDR3 gives the full variable domain: NAGVMQNPRHLVRRRGQEARLRCSPMKGHSHVYWYRQLPEEGLKFMVYLQKENIIDESGMPKERFSAEFPKEGPSILRIQQVVRGDSAAYFCASSPGVATDYGYTFGSGTRLTVV.

This clonotype showed up just a few times. The chain employs TRBV12-3 or TRBV12-4 and TRBJ1-2, with a weak D call TRBD1 (5 bases). Trimming removed 7 bases from V and 7 bases from J, with 16 bases in between. The CDR3 extends over 13 amino acids. Here the CDR3 reads CASNRDGTSGYTF. DNA for the CDR3: TGTGCCAGCAACCGGGACGGAACCTCTGGCTACACCTTC.

This clonotype showed up many times. CDR3 nucleotides: TGCAGCGCTGGGCGACAAGAGTCAACCGAGCAGTACTTC. Its translation: CSAGRQESTEQYF. This chain connects TRBV29-1 to TRBJ2-7; D remains ambiguous. This CDR3 region has 13 residues. V was trimmed by 7 bases and J by 6 bases, leaving 19 bases between them. The germline CDR1 and CDR2 sequences are SQVTM and ANQGSEA.

This clonotype was counted ten times or more. DNA of the CDR3: TGTGCCACCACCTTGGACGGGAACACTGAAGCTTTCTTT. It is translated as CATTLDGNTEAFF. The chain combines TRBV24-1 with TRBJ1-1; D gene ambiguous. Germline CDR1 reads KGHDR; CDR2 reads SFDVKD. This CDR3 comprises 13 residues. Deletions cut 8 bases from V and 1 base from J, with 10 bases between.

This clonotype was counted between two and nine times. The chain joins TRBV20-1 to TRBJ1-4; 7 bases are a match to TRBD1. V lost 3 bases, J lost 5 bases, and 6 bases stayed unmatched. CDR1 DFQATT and CDR2 SNEGSKA come from the germline V gene (reference sequence). CDR3 length: 14 residues. In DNA, the CDR3 is TGCAGTGCTAGGTTGACAGGGCGGAATGAAAAACTGTTTTTT. The encoded protein is CSARLTGRNEKLFF.

This clonotype was seen more than once but under ten times. The J gene is TRBJ2-5, the V gene TRBV25-1; D is undetermined. Deletions cut 2 bases from V and 5 bases from J, with 9 bases between. This CDR3 comprises 13 residues. From germline, CDR1 is MGHDK and CDR2 SYGVNS. The CDR3 region is CASSEMGIETQYF. The CDR3 nucleotides are TGTGCCAGCAGTGAAATGGGAATCGAGACCCAGTACTTC. Variable domain in full (rest from reference TRBV25-1 and TRBJ2-5): EADIYQTPRYLVIGTGKKITLECSQTMGHDKMYWYQQDPGMELHLIHYSYGVNSTEKGDLSSESTVSRIRTEHFPLTLESARPSHTSQYLCASSEMGIETQYFGPGTRLLVL.

The sample holds a few counts of this clonotype. The rearrangement links TRBV12-3 or TRBV12-4 to TRBJ2-2, with 9 bases matching TRBD1. V lost 6 bases and J lost 4; bases outside the gene matches: 6. The CDR3 length is 15 residues. The CDR3 protein is CASRWDRVSTGELFF. The CDR3 DNA follows: TGTGCCAGCAGATGGGACAGGGTGTCCACCGGGGAGCTGTTTTTT.

This clonotype showed up just a few times. The chain recombines TRBV25-1 with TRBJ2-7; D is tentatively TRBD1 or TRBD2 (5 bases each). V lost 8 bases to trimming and J lost 2 bases, with 10 bases between them. The CDR3 extends over 12 amino acids. Germline V CDR1 and CDR2: MGHDK, SYGVNS. Written as DNA, the CDR3 is TGTGCCAGCCGCGAGGGGACCTACGAGCAGTACTTC. Protein: CASREGTYEQYF.

This clonotype was observed a handful of times. V usage is TRBV3-1 and J usage is TRBJ2-1; unclear D gene. Trimming cost V 6 bases and J 0 bases, with 15 bases left between them. The CDR3 has 16 residues. Germline V gene data show CDR1 as LGHDT and CDR2 as YNNKEL (reference sequence). The CDR3 spells CASSQEGTSSYNEQFF. Here the CDR3 DNA reads TGTGCCAGCAGTCAGGAAGGTACCAGCTCCTACAATGAGCAGTTCTTC.